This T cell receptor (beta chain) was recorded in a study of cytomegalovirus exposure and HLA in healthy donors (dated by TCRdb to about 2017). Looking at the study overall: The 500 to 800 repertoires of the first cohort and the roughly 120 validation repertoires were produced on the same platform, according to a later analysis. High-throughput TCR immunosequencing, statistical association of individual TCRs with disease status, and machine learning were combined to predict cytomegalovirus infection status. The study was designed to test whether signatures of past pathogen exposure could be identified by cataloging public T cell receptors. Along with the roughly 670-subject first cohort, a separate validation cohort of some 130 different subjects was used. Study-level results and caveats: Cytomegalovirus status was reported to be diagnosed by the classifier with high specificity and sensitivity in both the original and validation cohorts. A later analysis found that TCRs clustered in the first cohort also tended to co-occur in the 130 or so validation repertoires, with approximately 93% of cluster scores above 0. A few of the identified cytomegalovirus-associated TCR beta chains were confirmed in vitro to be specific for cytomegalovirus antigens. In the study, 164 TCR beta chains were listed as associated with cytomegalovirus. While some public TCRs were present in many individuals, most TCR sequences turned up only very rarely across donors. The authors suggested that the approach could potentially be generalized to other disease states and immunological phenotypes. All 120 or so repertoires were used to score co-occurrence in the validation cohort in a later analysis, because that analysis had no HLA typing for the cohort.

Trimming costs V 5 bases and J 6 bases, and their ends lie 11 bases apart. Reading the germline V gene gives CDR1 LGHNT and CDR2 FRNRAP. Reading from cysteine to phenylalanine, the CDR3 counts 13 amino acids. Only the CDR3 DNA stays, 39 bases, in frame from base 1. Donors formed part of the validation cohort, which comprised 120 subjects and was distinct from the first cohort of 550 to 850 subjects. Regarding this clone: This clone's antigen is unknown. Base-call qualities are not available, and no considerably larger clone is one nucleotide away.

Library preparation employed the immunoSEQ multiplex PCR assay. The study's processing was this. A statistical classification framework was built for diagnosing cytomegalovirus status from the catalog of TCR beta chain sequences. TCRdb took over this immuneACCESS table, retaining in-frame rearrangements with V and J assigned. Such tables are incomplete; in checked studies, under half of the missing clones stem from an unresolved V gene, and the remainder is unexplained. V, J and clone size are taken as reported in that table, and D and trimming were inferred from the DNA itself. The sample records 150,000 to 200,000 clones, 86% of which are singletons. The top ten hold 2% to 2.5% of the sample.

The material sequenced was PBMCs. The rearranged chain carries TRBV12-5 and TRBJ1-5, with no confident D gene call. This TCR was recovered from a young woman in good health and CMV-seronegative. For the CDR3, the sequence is CASGGSLVQPQHF. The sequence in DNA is TGTGCTAGTGGTGGCTCGCTGGTTCAGCCCCAGCATTTT.